The clone carrying this T cell receptor beta chain was seen at least ten times. As yet, its antigen is unknown. These data belong to a study of T-cell memory formation after mild COVID-19. As for the study in general: The two donors had largely donor-specific TCR clusters. General study findings and limits: While clones contracting from day 15 to 85 were balanced between CD4 and CD8, later expanders leaned CD4+.

Germline CDR1 reads SGHVS; CDR2 reads FNYEAQ. Between the trimmed V and J ends, which lost 0 bases and 10 bases, there was a span of 10 bases. This CDR3 is built from 13 residues. It was 5'RACE with constant-segment primers that produced the TCR alpha and TCR beta cDNA libraries, which carried sample barcodes and UMIs. TCRdb itself ran the 5' RACE reads through MiXCR, one entry per CDR3 protein. The table lists around 440,000 distinct CDR3 sequences, about 20% of them singletons, with about 12% in the top ten. Sequencing was carried out using PBMCs or a T cell subset sorted from them (not recorded which). This receptor was taken from an adult woman who had mild COVID-19 (a few samples of this study predate the infection). Cell type and time point are not known. The chain combines TRBV7-6 with TRBJ2-1, with D unclear. CDR3 in amino acids: CASSLAGSDEQFF. The CDR3 DNA reads TGTGCCAGCAGCTTAGCGGGGTCAGACGAGCAGTTCTTC.